The clone carrying this T cell receptor (beta chain) has a handful of counts. The sample carries other DNA sequences with the same CDR3. The data derive from a study of blood T cell repertoires in COVID-19. In the study overall: T cells, B-cell-depleted T cells, or PBMCs supplied cDNA or gDNA.

The CDR3 contains 13 residues. V lost 1 base, J lost 2 bases, and 1 base stayed unmatched. CDR1 and CDR2 (germline): GTSNPN, SVGIG (reference sequence). The repertoire was sequenced with immunoSEQ multiplex PCR; TCRdb's copy has only in-frame clones and lacks some. The sample lists fewer than 200,000 clones; approximately 86% were seen once. This receptor was obtained from a man aged 35 to 55 with active or convalescent COVID-19. Sequenced material: peripheral blood. The chain combines TRBV30 with TRBJ1-1, with TRBD1 identical over 7 bases. The CDR3 sequence: CAWSGQGNTEAFF. CDR3 nucleotide sequence: TGTGCCTGGAGTGGACAGGGAAACACTGAAGCTTTCTTT.